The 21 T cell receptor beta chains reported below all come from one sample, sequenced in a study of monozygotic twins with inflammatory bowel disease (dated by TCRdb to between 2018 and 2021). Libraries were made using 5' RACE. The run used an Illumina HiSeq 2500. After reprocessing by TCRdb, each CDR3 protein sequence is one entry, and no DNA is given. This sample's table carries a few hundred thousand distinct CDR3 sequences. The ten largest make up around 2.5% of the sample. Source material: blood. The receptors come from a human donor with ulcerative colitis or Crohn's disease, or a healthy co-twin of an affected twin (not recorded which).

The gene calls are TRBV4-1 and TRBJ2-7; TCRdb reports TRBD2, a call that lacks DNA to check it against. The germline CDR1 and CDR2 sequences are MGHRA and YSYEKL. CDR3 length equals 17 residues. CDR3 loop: CASSQDTRLAGFYEQYF.

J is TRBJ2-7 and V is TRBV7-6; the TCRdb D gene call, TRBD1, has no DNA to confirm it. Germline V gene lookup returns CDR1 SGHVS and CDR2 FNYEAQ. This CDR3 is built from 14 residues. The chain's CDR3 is CASSPGKISYEQYF.

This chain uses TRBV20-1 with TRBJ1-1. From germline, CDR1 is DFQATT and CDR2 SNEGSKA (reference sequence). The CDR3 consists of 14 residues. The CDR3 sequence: CSARAAGLNTEAFF.

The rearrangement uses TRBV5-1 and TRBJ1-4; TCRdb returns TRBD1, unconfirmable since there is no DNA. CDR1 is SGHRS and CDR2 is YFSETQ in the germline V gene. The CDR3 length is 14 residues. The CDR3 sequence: CASRKQGRNEKLFF.

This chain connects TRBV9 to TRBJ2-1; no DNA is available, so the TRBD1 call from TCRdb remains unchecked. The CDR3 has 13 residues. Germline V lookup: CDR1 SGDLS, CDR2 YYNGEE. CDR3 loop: CASSWGSYNEQFF. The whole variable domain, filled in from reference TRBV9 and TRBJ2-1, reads DSGVTQTPKHLITATGQRVTLRCSPRSGDLSVYWYQQSLDQGLQFLIQYYNGEERAKGNILERFSAQQFPDLHSELNLSSLELGDSALYFCASSWGSYNEQFFGPGTRLTVL.

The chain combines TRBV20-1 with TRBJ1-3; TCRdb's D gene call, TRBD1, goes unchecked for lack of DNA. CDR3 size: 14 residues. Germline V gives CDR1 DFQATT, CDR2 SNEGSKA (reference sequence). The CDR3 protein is CSATPDRTINTIYF.

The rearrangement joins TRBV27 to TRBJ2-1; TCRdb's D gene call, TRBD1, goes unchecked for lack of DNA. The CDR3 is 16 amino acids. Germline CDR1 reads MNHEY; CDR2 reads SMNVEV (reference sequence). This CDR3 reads CASRRQLISSYNEQFF.

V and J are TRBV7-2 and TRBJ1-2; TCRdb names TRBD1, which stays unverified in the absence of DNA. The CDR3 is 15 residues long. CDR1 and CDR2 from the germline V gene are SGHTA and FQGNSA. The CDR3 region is CASSFRQGGDYGYTF.

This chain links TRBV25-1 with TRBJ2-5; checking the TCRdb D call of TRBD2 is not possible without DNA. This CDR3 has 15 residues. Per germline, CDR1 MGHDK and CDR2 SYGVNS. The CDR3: CASTPWGDSESTQYF.

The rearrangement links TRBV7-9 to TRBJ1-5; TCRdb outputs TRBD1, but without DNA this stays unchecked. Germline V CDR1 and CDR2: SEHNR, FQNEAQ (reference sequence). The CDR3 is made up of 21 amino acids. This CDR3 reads CASSHRGLNVPSLDSNQPQHF.

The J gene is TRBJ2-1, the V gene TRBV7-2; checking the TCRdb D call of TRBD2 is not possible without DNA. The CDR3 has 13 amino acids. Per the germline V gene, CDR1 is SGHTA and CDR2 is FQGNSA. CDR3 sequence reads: CASSSGTTFEQFF.

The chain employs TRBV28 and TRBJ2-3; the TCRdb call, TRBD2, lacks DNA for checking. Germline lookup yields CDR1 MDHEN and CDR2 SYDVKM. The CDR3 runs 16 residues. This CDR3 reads CASAPKASGITDTQYF.

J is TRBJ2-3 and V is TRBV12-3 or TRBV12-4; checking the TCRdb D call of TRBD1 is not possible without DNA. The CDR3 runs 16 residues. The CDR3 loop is CASNPRGTGLTDTQYF.

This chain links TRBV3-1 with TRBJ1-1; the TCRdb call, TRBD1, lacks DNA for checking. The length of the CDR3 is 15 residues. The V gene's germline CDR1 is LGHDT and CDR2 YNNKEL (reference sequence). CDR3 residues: CASSPTQGLRTEAFF.

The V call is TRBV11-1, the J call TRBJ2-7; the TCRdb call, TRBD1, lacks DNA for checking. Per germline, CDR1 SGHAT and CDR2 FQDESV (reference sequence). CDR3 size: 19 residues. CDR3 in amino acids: CASSFRASGVVPVSYEQYF.

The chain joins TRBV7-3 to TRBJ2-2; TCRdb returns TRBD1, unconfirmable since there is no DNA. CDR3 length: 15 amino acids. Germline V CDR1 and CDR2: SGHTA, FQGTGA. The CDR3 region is CASSMGTANTGELFF.

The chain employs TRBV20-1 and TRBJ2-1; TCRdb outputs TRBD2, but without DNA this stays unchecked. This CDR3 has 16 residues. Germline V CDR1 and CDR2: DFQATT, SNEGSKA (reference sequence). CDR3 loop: CSANPSGGPPRNEQFF.

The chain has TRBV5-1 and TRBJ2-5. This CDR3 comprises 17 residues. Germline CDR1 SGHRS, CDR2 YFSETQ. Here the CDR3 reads CASMSRGLLAGQETQYF.

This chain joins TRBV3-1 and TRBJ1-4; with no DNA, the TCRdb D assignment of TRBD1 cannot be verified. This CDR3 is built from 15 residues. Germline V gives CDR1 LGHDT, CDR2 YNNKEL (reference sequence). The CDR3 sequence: CASSLKGAGSEKLFF. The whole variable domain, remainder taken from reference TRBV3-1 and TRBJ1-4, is DTAVSQTPKYLVTQMGNDKSIKCEQNLGHDTMYWYKQDSKKFLKIMFSYNNKELIINETVPNRFSPKSPDKAHLNLHINSLELGDSAVYFCASSLKGAGSEKLFFGSGTQLSVL.

CDR3 loop: CASSRETGRYHNEQFF. This sequence joins TRBV11-1 and TRBJ2-1; the D gene TCRdb calls, TRBD1, cannot be checked with no DNA. Looked up from germline, CDR1 is SGHAT and CDR2 is FQDESV (reference sequence). The CDR3 is made up of 16 amino acids.

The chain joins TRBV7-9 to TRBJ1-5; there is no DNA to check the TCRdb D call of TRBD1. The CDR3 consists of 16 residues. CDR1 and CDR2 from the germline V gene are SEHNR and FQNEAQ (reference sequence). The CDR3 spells CASSFGDRGVNQPQHF.